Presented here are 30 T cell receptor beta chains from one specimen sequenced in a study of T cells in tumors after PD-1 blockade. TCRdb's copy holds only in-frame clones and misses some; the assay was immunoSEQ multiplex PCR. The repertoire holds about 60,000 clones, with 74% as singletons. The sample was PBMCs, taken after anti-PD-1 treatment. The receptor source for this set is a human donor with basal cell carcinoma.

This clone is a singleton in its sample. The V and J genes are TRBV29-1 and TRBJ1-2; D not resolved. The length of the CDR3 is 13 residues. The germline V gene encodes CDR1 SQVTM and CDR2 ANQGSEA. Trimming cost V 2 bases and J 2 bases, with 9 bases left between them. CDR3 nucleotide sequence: TGCAGCGTTGAAAGGACCGTCAACTATGGCTACACCTTC. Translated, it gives CSVERTVNYGYTF.

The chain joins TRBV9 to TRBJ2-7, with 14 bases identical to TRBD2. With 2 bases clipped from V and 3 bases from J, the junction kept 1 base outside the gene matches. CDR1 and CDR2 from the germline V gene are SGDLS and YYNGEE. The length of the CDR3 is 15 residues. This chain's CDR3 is CASSVGLAGDYEQYF. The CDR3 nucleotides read TGTGCCAGCAGCGTGGGACTAGCGGGGGACTACGAGCAGTACTTC.

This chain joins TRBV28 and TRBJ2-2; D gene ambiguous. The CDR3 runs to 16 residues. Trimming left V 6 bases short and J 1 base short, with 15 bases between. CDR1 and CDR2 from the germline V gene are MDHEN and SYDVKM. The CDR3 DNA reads TGTGCCAGCAGCTCCGGCACAGACCTGAACACCGGGGAGCTGTTTTTT. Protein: CASSSGTDLNTGELFF.

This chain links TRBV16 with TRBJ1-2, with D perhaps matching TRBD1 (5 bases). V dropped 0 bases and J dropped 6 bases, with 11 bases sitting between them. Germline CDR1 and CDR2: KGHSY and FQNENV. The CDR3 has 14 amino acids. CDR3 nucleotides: TGTGCCAGCAGCCAATCGCGGGGGGTTGATGGCTACACCTTC. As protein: CASSQSRGVDGYTF.

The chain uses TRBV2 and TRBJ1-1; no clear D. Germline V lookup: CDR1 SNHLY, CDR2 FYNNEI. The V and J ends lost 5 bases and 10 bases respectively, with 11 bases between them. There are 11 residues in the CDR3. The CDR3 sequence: CASSQGGGAFF. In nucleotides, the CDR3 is TGTGCCAGCAGTCAAGGTGGTGGAGCTTTCTTT.

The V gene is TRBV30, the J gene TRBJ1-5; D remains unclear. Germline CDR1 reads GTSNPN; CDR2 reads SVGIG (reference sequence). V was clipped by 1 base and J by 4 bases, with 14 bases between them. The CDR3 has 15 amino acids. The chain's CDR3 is CAWSASILGNQPQHF. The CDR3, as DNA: TGTGCCTGGAGTGCATCTATCCTGGGGAATCAGCCCCAGCATTTT.

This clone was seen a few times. DNA of the CDR3: TGTGCCAGCAGCTTATCGGGGGGGCAAACCTACGAGCAGTACTTC. Translated: CASSLSGGQTYEQYF. This chain uses TRBV7-2 with TRBJ2-7, with 8 bases identical to TRBD2. The CDR3 contains 15 residues. The germline CDR1 and CDR2 sequences are SGHTA and FQGNSA. With 2 bases clipped from V and 2 bases from J, the junction kept 5 bases outside the gene matches.

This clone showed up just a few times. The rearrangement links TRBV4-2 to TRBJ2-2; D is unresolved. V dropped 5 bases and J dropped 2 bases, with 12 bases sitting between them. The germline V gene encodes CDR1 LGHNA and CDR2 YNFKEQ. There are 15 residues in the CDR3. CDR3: CASSSRPQNTGELFF. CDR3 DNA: TGTGCCAGCAGCTCACGGCCGCAAAACACCGGGGAGCTGTTTTTT.

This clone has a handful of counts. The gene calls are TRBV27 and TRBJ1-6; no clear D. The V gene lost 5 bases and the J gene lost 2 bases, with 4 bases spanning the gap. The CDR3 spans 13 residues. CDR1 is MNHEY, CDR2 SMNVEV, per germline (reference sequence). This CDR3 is CASSGTYNSPLHF. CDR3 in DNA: TGTGCCAGCAGTGGGACCTATAATTCACCCCTCCACTTT.

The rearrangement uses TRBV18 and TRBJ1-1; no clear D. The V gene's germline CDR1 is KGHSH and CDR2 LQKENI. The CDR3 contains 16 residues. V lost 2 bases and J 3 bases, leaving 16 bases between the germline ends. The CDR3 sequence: CASSPLPVSVDTEAFF. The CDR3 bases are TGTGCCAGCTCACCATTGCCGGTTTCAGTGGACACTGAAGCTTTCTTT.

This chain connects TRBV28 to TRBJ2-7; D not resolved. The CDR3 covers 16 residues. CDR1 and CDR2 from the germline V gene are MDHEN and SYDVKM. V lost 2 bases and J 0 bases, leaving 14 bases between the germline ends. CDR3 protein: CASSLETLTPSYEQYF. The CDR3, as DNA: TGTGCCAGCAGTTTAGAGACTCTAACCCCCTCCTACGAGCAGTACTTC.

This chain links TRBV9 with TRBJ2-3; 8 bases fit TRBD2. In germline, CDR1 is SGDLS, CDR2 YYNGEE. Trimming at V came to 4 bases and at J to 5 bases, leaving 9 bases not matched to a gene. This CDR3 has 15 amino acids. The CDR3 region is CASSLTAGGRDTQYF. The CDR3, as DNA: TGTGCCAGCAGCCTCACTGCGGGGGGAAGAGATACGCAGTATTTT.

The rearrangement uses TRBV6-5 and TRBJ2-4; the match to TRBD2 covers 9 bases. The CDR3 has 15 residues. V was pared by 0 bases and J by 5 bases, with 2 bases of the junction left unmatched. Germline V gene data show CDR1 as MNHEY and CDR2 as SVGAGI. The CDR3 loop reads CASSYSLAGQNIQYF. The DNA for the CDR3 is TGTGCCAGCAGTTACTCTCTAGCGGGACAAAACATTCAGTACTTC.

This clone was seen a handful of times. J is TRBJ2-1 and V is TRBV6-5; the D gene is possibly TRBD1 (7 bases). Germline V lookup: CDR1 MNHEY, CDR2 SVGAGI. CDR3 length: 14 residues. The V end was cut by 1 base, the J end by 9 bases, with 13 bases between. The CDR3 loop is CASSYYGQEGEQFF. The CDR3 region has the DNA TGTGCCAGCAGTTACTATGGACAGGAGGGTGAGCAGTTCTTC.

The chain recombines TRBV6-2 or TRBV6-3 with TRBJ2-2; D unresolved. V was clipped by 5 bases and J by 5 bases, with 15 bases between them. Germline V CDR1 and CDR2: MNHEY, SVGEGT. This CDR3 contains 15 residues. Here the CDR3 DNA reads TGTGCCAGCAGTGGCCTCCTTACGTGGACCGGGGAGCTGTTTTTT. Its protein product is CASSGLLTWTGELFF.

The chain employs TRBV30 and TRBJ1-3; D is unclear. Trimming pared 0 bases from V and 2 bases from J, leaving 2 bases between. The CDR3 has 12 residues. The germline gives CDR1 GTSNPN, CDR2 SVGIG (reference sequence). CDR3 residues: CAWSVPGNTIYF. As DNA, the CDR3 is TGTGCCTGGAGTGTACCTGGAAACACCATATATTTT.

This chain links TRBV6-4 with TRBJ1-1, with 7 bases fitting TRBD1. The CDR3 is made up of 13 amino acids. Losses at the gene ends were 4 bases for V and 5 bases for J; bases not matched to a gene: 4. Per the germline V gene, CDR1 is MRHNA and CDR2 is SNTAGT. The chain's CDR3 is CASSGTGQTEAFF. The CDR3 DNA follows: TGTGCCAGCAGTGGGACAGGTCAGACTGAAGCTTTCTTT.

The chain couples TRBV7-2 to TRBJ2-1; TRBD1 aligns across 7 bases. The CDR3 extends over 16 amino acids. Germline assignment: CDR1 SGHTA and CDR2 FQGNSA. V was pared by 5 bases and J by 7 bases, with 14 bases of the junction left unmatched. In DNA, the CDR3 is TGTGCCAGCAGCGGGGACGACAGGGTGTACGTGAATGAGCAGTTCTTC. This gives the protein CASSGDDRVYVNEQFF.

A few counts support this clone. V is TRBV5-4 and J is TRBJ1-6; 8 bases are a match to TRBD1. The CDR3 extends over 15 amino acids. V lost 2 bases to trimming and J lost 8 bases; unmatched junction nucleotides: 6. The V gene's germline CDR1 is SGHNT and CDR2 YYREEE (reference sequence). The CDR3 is CASSLDRGAYSPLHF. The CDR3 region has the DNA TGTGCCAGCAGCTTAGACAGGGGAGCATATTCACCCCTCCACTTT.

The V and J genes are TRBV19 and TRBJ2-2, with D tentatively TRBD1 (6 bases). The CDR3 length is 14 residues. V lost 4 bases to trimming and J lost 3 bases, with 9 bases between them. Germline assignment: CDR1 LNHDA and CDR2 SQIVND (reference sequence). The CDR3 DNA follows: TGTGCCAGTAGTAACAGGGTCGACACCGGGGAGCTGTTTTTT. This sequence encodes CASSNRVDTGELFF.

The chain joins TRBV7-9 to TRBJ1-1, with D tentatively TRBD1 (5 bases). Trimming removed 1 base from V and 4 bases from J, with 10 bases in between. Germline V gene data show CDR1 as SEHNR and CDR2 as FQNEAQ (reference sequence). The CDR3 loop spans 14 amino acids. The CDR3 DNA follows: TGTGCCAGCAGCTTAGAGGGGCTAATCACTGAAGCTTTCTTT. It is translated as CASSLEGLITEAFF.

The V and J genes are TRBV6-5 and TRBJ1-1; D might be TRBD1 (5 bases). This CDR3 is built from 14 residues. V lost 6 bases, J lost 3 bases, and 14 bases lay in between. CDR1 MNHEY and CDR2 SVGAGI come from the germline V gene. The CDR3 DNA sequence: TGTGCCAGCAGAGGACAAGCGAGGCACACTGAAGCTTTCTTT. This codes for CASRGQARHTEAFF.

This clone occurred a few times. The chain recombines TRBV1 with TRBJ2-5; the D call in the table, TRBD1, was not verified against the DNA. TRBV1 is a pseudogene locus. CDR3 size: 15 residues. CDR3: CTSSQESHSRETQYF. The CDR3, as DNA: TGCACCAGCAGCCAAGAAAGTCACAGCCGAGAGACCCAGTACTTC.

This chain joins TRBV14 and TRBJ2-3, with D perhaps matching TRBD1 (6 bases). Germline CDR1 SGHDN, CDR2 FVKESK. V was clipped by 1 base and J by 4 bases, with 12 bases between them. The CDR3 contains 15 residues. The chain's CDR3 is CASSQGGTLADTQYF. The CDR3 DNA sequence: TGTGCCAGCAGCCAAGGGGGGACACTGGCAGATACGCAGTATTTT.

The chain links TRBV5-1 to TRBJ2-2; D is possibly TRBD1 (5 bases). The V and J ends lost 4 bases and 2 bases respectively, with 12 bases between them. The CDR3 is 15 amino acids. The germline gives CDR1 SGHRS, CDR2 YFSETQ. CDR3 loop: CASSLMTDNTGELFF. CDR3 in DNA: TGCGCCAGCAGCCTCATGACAGACAACACCGGGGAGCTGTTTTTT.

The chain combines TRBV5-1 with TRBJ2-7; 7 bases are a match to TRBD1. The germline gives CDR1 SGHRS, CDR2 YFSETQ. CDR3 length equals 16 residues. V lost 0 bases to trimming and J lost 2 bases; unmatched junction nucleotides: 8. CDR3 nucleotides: TGCGCCAGCAGCTTGGAGGGACAGACTTCAACCTACGAGCAGTACTTC. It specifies CASSLEGQTSTYEQYF.

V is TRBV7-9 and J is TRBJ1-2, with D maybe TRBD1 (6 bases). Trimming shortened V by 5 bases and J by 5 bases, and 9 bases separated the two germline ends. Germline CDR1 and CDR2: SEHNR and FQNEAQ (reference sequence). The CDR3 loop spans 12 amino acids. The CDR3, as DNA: TGTGCCAGCAGCAAAACAGGGTATGGCTACACCTTC. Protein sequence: CASSKTGYGYTF.

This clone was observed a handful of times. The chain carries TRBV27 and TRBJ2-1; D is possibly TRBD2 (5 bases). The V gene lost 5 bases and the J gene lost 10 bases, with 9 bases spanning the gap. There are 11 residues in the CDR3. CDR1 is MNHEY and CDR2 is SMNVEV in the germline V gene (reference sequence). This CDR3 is CASSRGFEQFF. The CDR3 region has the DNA TGTGCCAGCAGTCGAGGGTTCGAGCAGTTCTTC.

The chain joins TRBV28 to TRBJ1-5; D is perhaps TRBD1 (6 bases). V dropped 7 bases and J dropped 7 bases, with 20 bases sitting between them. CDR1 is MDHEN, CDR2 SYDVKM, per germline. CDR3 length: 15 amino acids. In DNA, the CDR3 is TGTGCCAGCATAACCAGGGCGGGGGCAAGACAGCCCCAGCATTTT. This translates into CASITRAGARQPQHF.

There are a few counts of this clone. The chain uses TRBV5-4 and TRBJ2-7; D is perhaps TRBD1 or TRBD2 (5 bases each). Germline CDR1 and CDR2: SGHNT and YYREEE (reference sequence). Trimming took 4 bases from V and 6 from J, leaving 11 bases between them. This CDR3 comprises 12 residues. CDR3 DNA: TGTGCCAGCAGCCCCTCGGGGCGCGAGCAGTACTTC. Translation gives CASSPSGREQYF.